A selection of T cell receptor beta chains follows, all from one sample in a study of Ad26.COV2.S vaccination and SARS-CoV-2 variants. Clones were sequenced by immunoSEQ multiplex PCR, and TCRdb holds only the in-frame ones, with some missing. Among roughly 250,000 clones, approximately 88% were seen once, and the ten largest hold 2.9%. The sample consisted of peripheral blood, taken in a trial of Ad26.COV2.S vaccine versus placebo. These receptors were collected from a person between 18 and 65 years old who received the Ad26.COV2.S COVID-19 vaccine or a placebo. CDR3s include the opening cysteine and the closing phenylalanine or tryptophan.

CDR3	V	J
CASSSKIYGYTF	TRBV12-3/TRBV12-4	TRBJ1-2
CASSPPRTVLNSPLHF	TRBV7-2	TRBJ1-6
CASSQESRGSYEQYF	TRBV4-1	TRBJ2-7
CASSPKGGQMNTGELFF	TRBV5-4	TRBJ2-2
CASSTMGDSPLHF	TRBV12-3/TRBV12-4	TRBJ1-6
CSASPRGMGNTIYF	TRBV20-1	TRBJ1-3
CASTAIPRDWYNKETQYF	TRBV6-4	TRBJ2-5
CASSYSAGLQFF	TRBV6-5	TRBJ2-1
CASSRTGYNSPLHF	TRBV5-1	TRBJ1-6
CASNLFGSDSPLHF	TRBV3-1/TRBV3-2	TRBJ1-6
CASSVAGWGRGTNVLTF	TRBV9	TRBJ2-6
CASRGTIETQYF	TRBV12-3/TRBV12-4	TRBJ2-3
CASSLVAVNTQHF	TRBV5-8	TRBJ1-5
CAWSVQAGGAGQHF	TRBV30	TRBJ1-5
CASSQERSNSPLHF	TRBV14	TRBJ1-6
CASAGRVGLEQYF	TRBV6-5	TRBJ2-7
CASSYGLRNEQFF	TRBV7-3	TRBJ2-1
CASNDRERTEAFF	TRBV7-9	TRBJ1-1